What follows are 29 T cell receptor beta chains derived from one specimen sequenced in a study of blood T cell repertoires in COVID-19. The method was immunoSEQ multiplex PCR; TCRdb's version includes in-frame clones alone and lacks a portion of them. Of 150,000 to 200,000 clones listed, around 90% are singletons. Sequencing was carried out using peripheral blood. The receptors stem from a man aged 50 to 60 with acute or convalescent COVID-19.

The CDR3 loop reads CASSADRDNSPLHF. The DNA of the CDR3 is TGTGCCAGCTCTGCCGACAGGGATAATTCACCCCTCCACTTT. This rearrangement joins TRBV18 to TRBJ1-6; the match to TRBD1 covers 7 bases. Germline CDR1 KGHSH, CDR2 LQKENI. J lost 5 bases, V lost 6 bases, and 4 bases had no gene match. CDR3 length: 14 residues.

The chain links TRBV30 to TRBJ1-5, with D perhaps TRBD1 (5 bases). CDR3 length equals 16 residues. CDR1 and CDR2 (germline): GTSNPN, SVGIG (reference sequence). The germline V and J ends were trimmed by 2 bases and 2 bases, with 16 bases remaining between them. The CDR3 nucleotides are TGTGCCTGGAGTCTCGGCCGGGGGAATGGCAATCAGCCCCAGCATTTT. Translation: CAWSLGRGNGNQPQHF.

The rearrangement links TRBV30 to TRBJ2-6; D perhaps matches TRBD2 (6 bases). CDR1 GTSNPN and CDR2 SVGIG come from the germline V gene (reference sequence). Trimming took 3 bases from V and 6 from J, leaving 12 bases between them. The CDR3 totals 14 residues. The CDR3 DNA reads as TGTGCCTGGAGGGCGGCGGGAATGGCCAACGTCCTGACTTTC. Its translation is CAWRAAGMANVLTF.

The V call is TRBV7-9, the J call TRBJ2-2; tentative D call: TRBD1 (6 bases). Looked up from germline, CDR1 is SEHNR and CDR2 is FQNEAQ (reference sequence). The CDR3 has 14 amino acids. With 2 bases removed from V and 6 bases from J, the gap between germline ends came to 10 bases. The CDR3 nucleotides read TGTGCCAGCAGCTTATACAGGGAGTCCGGGGAGCTGTTTTTT. Amino acids: CASSLYRESGELFF.

CDR3: CASRHGQGSYNEQFF. The CDR3 bases are TGTGCCAGCAGACACGGACAGGGCTCCTACAATGAGCAGTTCTTC. The chain links TRBV5-6 to TRBJ2-1; 8 bases fit TRBD1. The germline V gene has CDR1 SGHDT and CDR2 YYEEEE. This CDR3 comprises 15 residues. J gave up 0 bases and V 5 bases, and 4 bases lay outside the gene matches.

DNA of the CDR3: TGTGCCAGCAGTACAGGATTGAACACTGAAGCTTTCTTT. Protein sequence: CASSTGLNTEAFF. This chain connects TRBV28 to TRBJ1-1, with D possibly being TRBD1 (5 bases). The CDR3 spans 13 residues. The germline gives CDR1 MDHEN, CDR2 SYDVKM. The germline V and J ends were trimmed by 5 bases and 0 bases, with 7 bases remaining between them.

This chain links TRBV10-3 with TRBJ2-7; 7 bases line up with TRBD2. Losses at the gene ends were 6 bases for V and 7 bases for J; bases not matched to a gene: 3. This CDR3 spans 11 amino acids. CDR1 is ENHRY, CDR2 SYGVKD, per germline. The CDR3 loop reads CAIRGEGEQYV. CDR3 sequence (DNA): TGTGCCATCAGAGGGGAGGGGGAGCAGTACGTC.

This clone was found once. The rearrangement uses TRBV7-2 and TRBJ1-2, with 11 nucleotides matching TRBD1. The germline V gene encodes CDR1 SGHTA and CDR2 FQGNSA. This CDR3 spans 18 amino acids. Unmatched junction bases numbered 13, after V lost 2 bases and J lost 5 bases. DNA for the CDR3: TGTGCCAGCAGCTTAAAGCCCCCCCCTGGACAGGGGGCGTATGGCTACACCTTC. Amino acid sequence: CASSLKPPPGQGAYGYTF.

The CDR3 loop reads CASSVGGSFSGNTIYF. CDR3 DNA sequence: TGTGCCAGCAGCGTAGGTGGGAGCTTCTCTGGAAACACCATATATTTT. The gene calls are TRBV9 and TRBJ1-3; D remains ambiguous. The germline V and J ends were trimmed by 0 bases and 0 bases, with 10 bases remaining between them. This CDR3 has 16 residues. Germline loops: CDR1 SGDLS, CDR2 YYNGEE.

This clone was seen a single time. The chain couples TRBV10-1 to TRBJ1-5; 8 bases fit TRBD1. The CDR3 extends over 12 amino acids. Trimming took 10 bases from V and 7 from J; bases not matched to a gene: 6. Germline CDR1 WNHNN, CDR2 SYGVQD (reference sequence). Here the CDR3 DNA reads TGCGCCACTTGGACAGGGACCCAGCCCCAGCATTTT. Protein: CATWTGTQPQHF.

This clone was counted once. A junction boundary mismatches the germline segment, possibly from a read error. The chain is built from TRBV7-2 and TRBJ2-1, with 10 bases matching TRBD2. The CDR3 length is 14 residues. The germline CDR1 and CDR2 sequences are SGHTA and FQGNSA. As DNA, the CDR3 is TGTGCCAGCAGCCTAGCGGGAGTCGTTAGGGAGCAGTTCTTC. It specifies CASSLAGVVREQFF.

This sequence joins TRBV29-1 and TRBJ1-5; 8 bases agree with TRBD1. Germline values: CDR1 SQVTM, CDR2 ANQGSEA. V shed 7 bases and J 10 bases; nucleotides not matched to a gene: 12. CDR3 length: 13 amino acids. The CDR3 bases are TGCAGCGCGCTGACAGGGGTAGGGGGACCCCAGCATTTT. Amino acid sequence: CSALTGVGGPQHF.

This sequence joins TRBV5-6 and TRBJ1-2; 8 nucleotides line up with TRBD1. Germline CDR1 and CDR2: SGHDT and YYEEEE. The V and J ends lost 4 bases and 3 bases, in that order; junction bases with no gene match: 2. The CDR3 spans 13 residues. The CDR3, as DNA: TGTGCCAGCAGCCTGGGACAGGACTATGGCTACACCTTC. It yields the protein CASSLGQDYGYTF.

The chain uses TRBV27 and TRBJ2-1; 7 nucleotides match TRBD1. This CDR3 is 21 amino acids long. Losses at the gene ends were 6 bases for V and 0 bases for J; bases not matched to a gene: 23. Germline-derived CDR1 and CDR2 are MNHEY and SMNVEV (reference sequence). CDR3 amino acids: CASRLINAGTVLRSSYNEQFF. The CDR3 DNA reads as TGTGCCAGCAGACTAATAAATGCCGGGACAGTACTAAGGAGCTCCTACAATGAGCAGTTCTTC.

The rearrangement joins TRBV18 to TRBJ2-4; 10 bases match TRBD1. Germline V CDR1 and CDR2: KGHSH, LQKENI. J was trimmed by 2 bases and V by 6 bases; bases with no gene match: 13. The CDR3 spans 18 residues. The CDR3 is CASSRLPGTGVPKNIQYF. In nucleotides, the CDR3 is TGTGCCAGCTCGCGACTTCCGGGGACAGGGGTGCCCAAAAACATTCAGTACTTC.

The rearrangement links TRBV4-2 to TRBJ2-3; weak D call: TRBD2 (6 bases). V was trimmed by 1 base and J by 1 base, leaving 9 bases between them. This CDR3 spans 15 amino acids. The germline V gene encodes CDR1 LGHNA and CDR2 YNFKEQ. Here the CDR3 reads CASSQGGIGTDTQYF. The CDR3, as DNA: TGTGCCAGCAGCCAAGGCGGGATCGGCACAGATACGCAGTATTTT.

This chain links TRBV3-1 (or the pseudogene TRBV3-2) with TRBJ2-3; a possible D gene is TRBD2 (5 bases). CDR1 LGHDT and CDR2 YNNKEL come from the germline V gene (reference sequence). Trimming pared 1 base from V and 2 bases from J, leaving 7 bases between. This CDR3 comprises 14 residues. The CDR3 nucleotides are TGTGCCAGCAGCCAAGGGGGAGCCACAGATACGCAGTATTTT. Translating it yields CASSQGGATDTQYF.

With regard to this clone: The junction departs from the called germline gene at one end, perhaps through a read error. The chain couples TRBV7-9 to TRBJ1-2, with 8 positions matching TRBD1. Looked up from germline, CDR1 is SEHNR and CDR2 is FQNEAQ (reference sequence). The CDR3 consists of 16 residues. CDR3 nucleotide sequence: TGTGCCAGCAGCCTAGCCTTTGGGACAGGACCCTATGGCTACACCTTC. Translated: CASSLAFGTGPYGYTF.

The V gene is TRBV15, the J gene TRBJ1-5; unclear D gene. This CDR3 contains 14 residues. With 8 bases removed from V and 1 base from J, the gap between germline ends came to 12 bases. Germline CDR1 reads LNHNV; CDR2 reads YYDKDF (reference sequence). The DNA for the CDR3 is TGTGCCACCGCGAACCCTTGGAGCAATCAGCCCCAGCATTTT. This translates into CATANPWSNQPQHF.

The rearrangement joins TRBV28 to TRBJ2-3, with 8 bases aligning to TRBD1. The CDR3 runs 17 residues. Germline V CDR1 and CDR2: MDHEN, SYDVKM. With 6 bases clipped from V and 1 base from J, the junction kept 12 bases outside the gene matches. CDR3 region: CASSSAGQGWGTDTQYF. Written as DNA, the CDR3 is TGTGCCAGCAGCTCCGCTGGACAGGGTTGGGGCACAGATACGCAGTATTTT.

This chain joins TRBV2 and TRBJ2-7, with D maybe TRBD1 (5 bases). Per the germline V gene, CDR1 is SNHLY and CDR2 is FYNNEI. This CDR3 region has 14 residues. Trimming cost V 4 bases and J 2 bases, with 12 bases left between them. Here the CDR3 DNA reads TGTGCCAGCAGTGCAGGGATCATACCCTACGAGCAGTACTTC. As protein: CASSAGIIPYEQYF. Filled out from reference TRBV2 and TRBJ2-7, the complete variable domain reads EPEVTQTPSHQVTQMGQEVILRCVPISNHLYFYWYRQILGQKVEFLVSFYNNEISEKSEIFDDQFSVERPDGSNFTLKIRSTKLEDSAMYFCASSAGIIPYEQYFGPGTRLTVT.

The chain links TRBV7-3 to TRBJ1-6; possible D gene TRBD1, 5 bases. Germline V gene sequence: CDR1 SGHTA, CDR2 FQGTGA. Deletions cut 5 bases from V and 5 bases from J, with 13 bases between. The CDR3 extends over 15 amino acids. The CDR3, as DNA: TGTGCCAGCAGCCTACTCGCCAGGGATAATTCACCCCTCCACTTT. Translation: CASSLLARDNSPLHF.

A few counts support this clone. This chain uses TRBV11-2 with TRBJ2-7; possible D gene TRBD1, 7 bases. V was trimmed by 0 bases and J by 2 bases, leaving 14 bases between them. The CDR3 runs 16 residues. Germline values: CDR1 SGHAT, CDR2 FQNNGV. In DNA, the CDR3 is TGTGCCAGCAGCTTAGATCGCGCAGGGGGGACCTACGAGCAGTACTTC. It encodes CASSLDRAGGTYEQYF.

The V gene is TRBV5-1, the J gene TRBJ2-5; 9 bases fit TRBD1. Germline CDR1 and CDR2: SGHRS and YFSETQ. The V and J ends lost 4 bases and 4 bases, in that order; junction bases with no gene match: 8. This CDR3 comprises 15 residues. CDR3 DNA sequence: TGCGCCAGCAGCCGCAACAGGGGGCGGTCAGAGACCCAGTACTTC. It codes for CASSRNRGRSETQYF.

The chain links TRBV12-3 or TRBV12-4 to TRBJ1-1; D is uncertain. The V end was cut by 4 bases, the J end by 6 bases, with 9 bases between. This CDR3 is built from 12 residues. The CDR3, as DNA: TGTGCCAGCAGTTCAGATTTACCTGAAGCTTTCTTT. Protein product: CASSSDLPEAFF.

The chain is built from TRBV6-6 and TRBJ2-5; D remains ambiguous. Germline V gives CDR1 MNHNY, CDR2 SVGAGI (reference sequence). The CDR3 totals 12 residues. V lost 2 bases to trimming and J lost 2 bases, with 3 bases between them. For the CDR3, the DNA is TGTGCCAGCAGTTACGAGCAAGAGACCCAGTACTTC. As protein: CASSYEQETQYF.

The chain's CDR3 is CAWSGRIRGGNQPQHF. In nucleotides, the CDR3 is TGTGCCTGGAGTGGAAGGATTAGGGGTGGCAATCAGCCCCAGCATTTT. The V and J genes are TRBV30 and TRBJ1-5, with D possibly TRBD1 on 5 matching bases. The CDR3 is made up of 16 amino acids. V was pared by 1 base and J by 2 bases, with 15 bases between. Germline V gives CDR1 GTSNPN, CDR2 SVGIG (reference sequence).

This sequence joins TRBV5-4 and TRBJ2-7; 7 bases are a match to TRBD1. The CDR3 spans 14 residues. CDR1 and CDR2 from the germline V gene are SGHNT and YYREEE (reference sequence). V shed 4 bases, J shed 3 bases, and the junction held 7 bases outside the gene matches. CDR3 bases: TGTGCCAGCAGCCCCGGGACAGCTAGCTACGAGCAGTACTTC. Protein sequence: CASSPGTASYEQYF.

V gene TRBV7-9 combines with J gene TRBJ2-7, with D possibly matching TRBD2 (5 bases). Germline V CDR1 and CDR2: SEHNR, FQNEAQ (reference sequence). The CDR3 runs 13 residues. Between the trimmed V and J ends, which lost 5 bases and 3 bases, there was a span of 11 bases. The CDR3 region is CASSLLEGYEQYF. The CDR3 DNA is TGTGCCAGCAGCCTCCTTGAGGGCTACGAGCAGTACTTC. Looking up the rest from reference TRBV7-9 and TRBJ2-7 gives the full variable domain: DTGVSQNPRHKITKRGQNVTFRCDPISEHNRLYWYRQTLGQGPEFLTYFQNEAQLEKSRLLSDRFSAERPKGSFSTLEIQRTEQGDSAMYLCASSLLEGYEQYFGPGTRLTVT.